This T cell receptor (beta chain) was recorded in a study of blood T cell repertoires in COVID-19. Study in general: Acute and convalescent COVID-19 specimens originated in the United States, Italy and Spain.

The junction had 10 bases not matched to a gene; V was cut back by 2 bases and J by 6 bases. Germline V gene lookup returns CDR1 SGHTA and CDR2 FQGNSA. The CDR3 runs to 15 residues. Methods used by the authors: Reference gene primers were amplified, and this amplification served to estimate nucleated cell counts. Clones were sequenced by immunoSEQ multiplex PCR, and TCRdb holds only the in-frame ones, with some missing. The V and J calls and clone size were taken over from that table, and D and trimming were inferred from the DNA. The sample includes hundreds of thousands of clones, about 85% of them seen just once.

Input material: peripheral blood. The rearrangement joins TRBV7-2 to TRBJ2-7; TRBD2 aligns across 7 bases. The TCR originated in a young man with active or convalescent COVID-19. This chain's CDR3 is CASSLYGGSRGEQYF. The CDR3 nucleotides read TGTGCCAGCAGCTTATATGGCGGGAGTCGGGGCGAGCAGTACTTC.